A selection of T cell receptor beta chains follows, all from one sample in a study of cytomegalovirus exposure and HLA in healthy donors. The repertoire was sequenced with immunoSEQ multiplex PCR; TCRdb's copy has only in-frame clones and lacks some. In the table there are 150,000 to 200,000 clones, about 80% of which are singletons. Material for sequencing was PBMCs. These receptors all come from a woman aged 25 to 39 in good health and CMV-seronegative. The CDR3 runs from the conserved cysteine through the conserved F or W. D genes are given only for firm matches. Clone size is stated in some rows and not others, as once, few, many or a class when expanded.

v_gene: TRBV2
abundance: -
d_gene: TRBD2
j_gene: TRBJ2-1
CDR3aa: CASRPGLAGEEQFF
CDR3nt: TGTGCCAGCAGACCGGGACTAGCGGGGGAAGAGCAGTTCTTC

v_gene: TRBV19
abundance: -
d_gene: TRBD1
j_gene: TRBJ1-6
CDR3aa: CASTGQANGNSPLHF
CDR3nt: TGTGCCAGCACGGGACAGGCGAACGGTAATTCACCCCTCCACTTT

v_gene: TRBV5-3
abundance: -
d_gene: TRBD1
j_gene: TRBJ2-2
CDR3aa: CARSHRQGKTGELFF
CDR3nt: TGTGCCAGAAGCCACCGACAGGGGAAGACCGGGGAGCTGTTTTTT

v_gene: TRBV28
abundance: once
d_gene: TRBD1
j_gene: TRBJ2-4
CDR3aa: CASSLGQGARYNIQYF
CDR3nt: TGTGCCAGCAGTTTGGGCCAGGGGGCGCGTTATAACATTCAGTACTTC

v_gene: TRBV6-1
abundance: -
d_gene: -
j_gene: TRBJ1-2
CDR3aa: CASSLTRPNYGYTF
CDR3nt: TGTGCCAGCAGCCTGACTCGTCCCAACTATGGCTACACCTTC

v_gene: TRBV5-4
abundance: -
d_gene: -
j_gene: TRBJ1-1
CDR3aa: CASSLLTGNTEAFF
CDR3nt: TGTGCCAGCAGCTTACTCACAGGGAACACTGAAGCTTTCTTT

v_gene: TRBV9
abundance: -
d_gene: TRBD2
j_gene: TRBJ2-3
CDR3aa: CASSVLAGGWDTQYF
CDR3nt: TGTGCCAGCAGCGTACTAGCGGGAGGGTGGGATACGCAGTATTTT

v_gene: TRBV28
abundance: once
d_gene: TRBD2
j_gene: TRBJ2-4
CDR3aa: CASRPGWGLAKNSQYF
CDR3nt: TGTGCCAGCAGACCCGGGTGGGGACTAGCCAAAAACAGTCAGTACTTC

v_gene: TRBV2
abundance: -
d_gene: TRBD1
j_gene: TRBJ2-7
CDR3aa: CASRFRDRYYEQYF
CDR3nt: TGTGCCAGCAGATTCCGGGACAGATACTACGAGCAGTACTTC

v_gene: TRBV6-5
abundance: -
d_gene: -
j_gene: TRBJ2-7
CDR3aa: CASSYQGSPEQYF
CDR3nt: TGTGCCAGCAGTTACCAGGGTTCCCCCGAGCAGTACTTC

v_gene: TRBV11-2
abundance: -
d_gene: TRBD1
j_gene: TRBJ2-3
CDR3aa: CASSPRGQGGTDTQYF
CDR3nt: TGTGCCAGCAGCCCTAGGGGACAGGGAGGAACAGATACGCAGTATTTT

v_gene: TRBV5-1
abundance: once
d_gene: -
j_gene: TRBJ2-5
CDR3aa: CASSLQETQYF
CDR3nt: TGCGCCAGCAGCCTTCAAGAGACCCAGTACTTC

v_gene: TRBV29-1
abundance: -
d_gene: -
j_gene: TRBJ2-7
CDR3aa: CSVVLGRGSGYEQYF
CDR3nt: TGCAGCGTTGTATTGGGGCGGGGTTCAGGCTACGAGCAGTACTTC

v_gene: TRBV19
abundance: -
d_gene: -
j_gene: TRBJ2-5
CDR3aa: CASSIGLAAGGTQYF
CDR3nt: TGTGCCAGTAGTATCGGGCTAGCCGCCGGCGGGACCCAGTACTTC

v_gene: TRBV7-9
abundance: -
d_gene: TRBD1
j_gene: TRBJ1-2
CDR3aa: CSSSADRIYGYTF
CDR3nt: TGTTCCAGCAGCGCGGACAGGATCTATGGCTACACCTTC

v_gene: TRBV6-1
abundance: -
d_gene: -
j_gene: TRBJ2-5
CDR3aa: CASSRTEETQYF
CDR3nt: TGTGCCAGCAGCAGGACAGAAGAGACCCAGTACTTC

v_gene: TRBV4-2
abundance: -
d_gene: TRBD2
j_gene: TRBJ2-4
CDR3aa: CASSQESRSGRAGAKNIQYF
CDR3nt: TGTGCCAGCAGCCAAGAGAGTAGAAGCGGGAGGGCTGGGGCCAAAAACATTCAGTACTTC

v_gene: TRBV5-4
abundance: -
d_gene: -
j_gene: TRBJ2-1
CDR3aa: CATTGTRSYNEQFF
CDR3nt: TGTGCCACCACCGGGACACGCTCCTACAATGAGCAGTTCTTC

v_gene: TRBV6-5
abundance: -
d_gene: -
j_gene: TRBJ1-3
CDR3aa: CASSYSLTRGNTIYF
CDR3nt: TGTGCCAGCAGTTACAGTCTCACACGCGGAAACACCATATATTTT

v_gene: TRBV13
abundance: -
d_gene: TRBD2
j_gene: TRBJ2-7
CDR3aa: CASRVLAGPYEQYF
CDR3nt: TGTGCCAGCAGGGTACTAGCGGGCCCCTACGAGCAGTACTTC

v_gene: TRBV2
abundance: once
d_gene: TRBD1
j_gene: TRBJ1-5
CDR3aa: CASVTGVGSGQPQHF
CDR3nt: TGTGCCAGCGTCACAGGGGTAGGGTCTGGCCAGCCCCAGCATTTT

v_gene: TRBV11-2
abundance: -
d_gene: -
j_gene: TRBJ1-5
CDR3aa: CASSLEMVRKAGNQPQHF
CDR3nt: TGTGCCAGCAGCTTAGAGATGGTGAGGAAGGCTGGCAATCAGCCCCAGCATTTT